The 8 T cell receptor beta chains below all came from one sample that was sequenced in a study of blood T cell repertoires in COVID-19. Some clones are missing from TCRdb's copy, which holds only in-frame ones; the method was immunoSEQ multiplex PCR. The table has 250,000 to 400,000 clones, 85% to 90% seen once. Sample: peripheral blood. These receptor sequences come from a woman in her twenties or thirties with COVID-19, enrolled during active disease.

This clone was counted a single time. The chain recombines TRBV27 with TRBJ2-5, with TRBD2 matching over 10 bases. V lost 2 bases and J lost 5; bases outside the gene matches: 5. This CDR3 contains 15 residues. CDR1 is MNHEY and CDR2 is SMNVEV in the germline V gene (reference sequence). In nucleotides, the CDR3 is TGTGCCAGCAGTTTACTAGCGGGAGTAGGGGAGACCCAGTACTTC. This translates into CASSLLAGVGETQYF.

V usage is TRBV18 and J usage is TRBJ1-1, with 8 positions matching TRBD1. V shed 5 bases and J 6 bases; nucleotides not matched to a gene: 8. CDR1 and CDR2 from the germline V gene are KGHSH and LQKENI. The CDR3 is 14 amino acids. The CDR3 is CASSSGQGRSEAFF. The CDR3 coding sequence is TGTGCCAGCTCATCTGGACAGGGTCGTTCTGAAGCTTTCTTT.

The chain couples TRBV5-4 to TRBJ2-7, with TRBD2 matching over 9 bases. The germline gives CDR1 SGHNT, CDR2 YYREEE (reference sequence). The CDR3 extends over 16 amino acids. J was trimmed by 7 bases and V by 4 bases; bases with no gene match: 15. CDR3 amino acids: CASSPPGGSGRQEQYF. The DNA of the CDR3 is TGTGCCAGCAGCCCACCGGGGGGGAGCGGGAGGCAAGAGCAGTACTTC.

The chain combines TRBV7-2 with TRBJ2-7; D is ambiguous. Germline V gene lookup returns CDR1 SGHTA and CDR2 FQGNSA. The ends were cut back, 0 bases at V and 1 base at J, with 13 bases in the middle. This CDR3 contains 16 residues. The CDR3, as DNA: TGTGCCAGCAGCTTAGCGCTCGGCGGCTCATCCTACGAGCAGTACTTC. Protein: CASSLALGGSSYEQYF.

The chain combines TRBV6-1 with TRBJ1-2, with 7 nucleotides matching TRBD1. The CDR3 spans 16 residues. Unmatched junction bases numbered 6, after V lost 2 bases and J lost 0 bases. Per the germline V gene, CDR1 is MNHNS and CDR2 is SASEGT. CDR3: CASSERTGPSNYGYTF. The DNA for the CDR3 is TGTGCCAGCAGTGAAAGGACAGGACCTTCTAACTATGGCTACACCTTC.

The V call is TRBV30, the J call TRBJ1-4; D gene ambiguous. CDR3 length equals 13 residues. V was pared by 2 bases and J by 4 bases, with 8 bases between. Germline V gene sequence: CDR1 GTSNPN, CDR2 SVGIG (reference sequence). The CDR3 DNA is TGTGCCTGGAGTATCGGGGATAATGAAAAACTGTTTTTT. This codes for CAWSIGDNEKLFF.

The gene calls are TRBV30 and TRBJ2-3; D unclear. The CDR3 sequence is 15 residues long. V shed 6 bases and J shed 1 base, with 17 bases lying between them. Germline V gene data show CDR1 as GTSNPN and CDR2 as SVGIG (reference sequence). The CDR3 sequence: CACPIVVGRTDTQYF. Written as DNA, the CDR3 is TGTGCCTGCCCCATTGTAGTGGGCCGCACAGATACGCAGTATTTT.

The chain is built from TRBV7-9 and TRBJ1-5; possible D gene TRBD1, 5 bases. CDR3 length: 15 residues. Germline CDR1 reads SEHNR; CDR2 reads FQNEAQ (reference sequence). Trimming removed 5 bases from V and 0 bases from J, with 11 bases in between. DNA of the CDR3: TGTGCCAGCAGCCCCACAGGATATAGCAATCAGCCCCAGCATTTT. Protein: CASSPTGYSNQPQHF.